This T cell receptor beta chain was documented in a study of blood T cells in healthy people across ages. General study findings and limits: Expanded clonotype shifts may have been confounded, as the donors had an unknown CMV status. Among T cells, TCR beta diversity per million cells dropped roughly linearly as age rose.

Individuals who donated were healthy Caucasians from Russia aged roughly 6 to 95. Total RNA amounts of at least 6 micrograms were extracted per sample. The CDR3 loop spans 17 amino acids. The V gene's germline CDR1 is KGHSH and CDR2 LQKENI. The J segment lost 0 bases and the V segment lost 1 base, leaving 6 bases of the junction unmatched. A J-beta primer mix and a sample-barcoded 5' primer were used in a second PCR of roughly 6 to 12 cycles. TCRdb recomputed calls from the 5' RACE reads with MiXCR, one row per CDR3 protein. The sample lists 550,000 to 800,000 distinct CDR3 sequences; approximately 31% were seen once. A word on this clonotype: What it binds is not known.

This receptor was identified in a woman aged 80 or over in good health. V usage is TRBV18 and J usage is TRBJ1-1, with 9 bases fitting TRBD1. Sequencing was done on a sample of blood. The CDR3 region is CASSPRGTGYMNTEAFF. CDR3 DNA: TGTGCCAGCTCACCACGAGGGACAGGGTACATGAACACTGAAGCTTTCTTT.